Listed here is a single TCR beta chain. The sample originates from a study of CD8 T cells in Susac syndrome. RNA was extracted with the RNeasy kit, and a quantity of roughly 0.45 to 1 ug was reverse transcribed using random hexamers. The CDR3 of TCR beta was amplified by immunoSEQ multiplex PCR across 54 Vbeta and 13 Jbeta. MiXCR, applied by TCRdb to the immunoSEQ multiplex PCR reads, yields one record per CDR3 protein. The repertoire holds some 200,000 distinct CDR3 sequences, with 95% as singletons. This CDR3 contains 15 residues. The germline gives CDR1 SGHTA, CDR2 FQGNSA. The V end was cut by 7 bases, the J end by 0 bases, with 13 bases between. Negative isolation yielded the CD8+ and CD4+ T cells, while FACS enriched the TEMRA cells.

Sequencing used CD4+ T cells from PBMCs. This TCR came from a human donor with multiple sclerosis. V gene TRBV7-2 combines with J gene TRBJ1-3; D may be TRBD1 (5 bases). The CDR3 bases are TGTGCCAGCACCCCCGACAGTCACTCTGGAAACACCATATATTTT. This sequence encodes CASTPDSHSGNTIYF.